This T cell receptor (beta chain) was sequenced in a study of blood T cells in healthy people across ages (dated by TCRdb to between 2014 and 2017). About the full investigation: In model experiments, roughly one uniquely barcoded TCR beta cDNA molecule per two T cells was captured by template switching. Using deep sequencing normalized with unique cDNA molecular identifiers, the study measured how TCR beta repertoire diversity changes with age. Four age groups were formed from the donors: young (average approximately 15 years), middle-aged (less than 40), aged (around 62) and long-lived (around 80). Donors of different ages were randomly distributed across sequencing lanes to avoid experimental bias. Using the same blood draw, the study looked at two additional independent replicas of 1 million unique cDNA reads for two donors, one aged 18 to 29 and the other aged 80 or older.

Systemically healthy Caucasian individuals from Russia, around 38 in total and aged about 6 to 95 years, were included as donors. Each donor gave about 10 milliliters of peripheral blood, drawn into EDTA-treated Vacutainer tubes. Ficoll-Paque density-gradient centrifugation was used to isolate PBMCs, with at least 6.5 million per sample. Trizol reagent was used to extract total RNA from PBMCs, with at least 6 micrograms per sample. The percentages of naive CD45RAhigh/CD27high T cells were determined by flow cytometry on a PBMC aliquot from every donor. The research as a whole found: Bulk unsorted PBMC profiling prevented conclusive comparison of naive and antigen-experienced compartments. Estimates of total diversity based on one million sequenced T cells were considered lower bounds and underestimates. There was a strong correlation between observed TCR beta diversity and the percentage of naive T cells measured by flow cytometry. Compared with the aged group, the long-lived group had more naive CD4+ T cells, fewer expanded clones and increased TCR diversity, a pattern suggesting age selection. As age increased, observed TCR beta diversity per million T cells dropped in a roughly linear way, and a significant reduction was already evident by age 40. The CMV infection status of donors was not known, potentially confounding age-related changes in expanded clonotypes.

Comments on this clonotype: Its binding antigen is unknown. One base away there is no much larger clone; base qualities are not given.

The library was prepared using 5' RACE. Reads for this sample came from an Illumina HiSeq 2500. A second about 7 to 11 cycle PCR used a sample-barcoded 5' primer and a J-beta primer mix. A template-switch 5' adaptor carrying 12 random nucleotides introduced a unique molecular identifier onto each TCR beta cDNA molecule. Each sample yielded at least 2.5 million CDR3-containing paired-end reads. First-strand cDNA was synthesized from all RNA with the Mint cDNA synthesis kit, primed by a TRBC-specific oligonucleotide. Following uracil-DNA glycosylase treatment, all cDNA underwent a first 18-cycle PCR with the universal primers M1SS and BC2_uni_R. In the original analysis: Each sample was normalized by randomly selecting 1 million high-quality reads, each carrying a distinct molecular identifier. Instead of being binned into consensus sequences, reads that shared molecular identifiers were thrown out. MiTCR, run with a Q25 quality threshold and the strictest error-elimination algorithm, handled CDR3 identification, clonotype clustering and error correction. A nonparametric unseen species model with Euler transformation was used to estimate lower-bound total TCR beta diversity. In TCRdb, the public reads were trimmed at Q25 with fastp and aligned with MiXCR, with productive beta chains retained. Rows with a matching CDR3 protein are joined into one entry that keeps the most common DNA and genes. The V and J calls reflect TCRdb's pipeline rather than the authors' work. In this sample the table shows about 780,000 distinct CDR3 sequences, about half of which occur a single time. The ten top clones hold less than 20% of the sample.

Taken from cysteine to phenylalanine, the CDR3 has 13 residues. The read is trimmed to its CDR3 DNA, 39 bases read in frame from base 1. V loses 8 bases, J loses 4 bases, and the germline ends lie 15 bases apart. The germline V gene encodes CDR1 SNHLY and CDR2 FYNNEI. The receptor comes from a man at least 80 years old in good health. In this chain, TRBV2 is recombined with TRBJ2-7; possibly the D gene is TRBD1, per 6 matching bases. The material sequenced was blood. The DNA sequence follows: TGTGCCAGCCGGACGGGACACCCTTACGAGCAGTACTTC. It specifies CASRTGHPYEQYF.